The 6 T cell receptor beta chains given below trace back to one sample, sequenced in a study of blood T cells in healthy people across ages. A sample-barcoded 5' primer and a J-beta primer mix were used in a second PCR of roughly 6 to 11 cycles. TCRdb re-called the 5' RACE reads with MiXCR, one entry per CDR3 protein. The table records about 1.4 million distinct CDR3 sequences, around 59% of them present only once. Sequenced material: blood. The receptors originated from a man between 18 and 29 years old in good health.

This clonotype was seen a single time. The V gene is TRBV27, the J gene TRBJ2-3; 10 nucleotides agree with TRBD2. This CDR3 has 16 residues. The V gene end was trimmed by 7 bases and the J gene end by 4 bases; junction bases not matched to a gene: 11. Germline lookup yields CDR1 MNHEY and CDR2 SMNVEV (reference sequence). CDR3 protein: CASNTGAGGPPDTQYF. The CDR3 DNA sequence: TGTGCCAGCAATACGGGAGCGGGGGGGCCCCCAGATACGCAGTATTTT.

V usage is TRBV12-3 or TRBV12-4 and J usage is TRBJ1-6; no firm D call. The CDR3 length is 15 residues. Trimming took off 6 bases at V and 0 bases at J, with 9 bases between the two ends. Here the CDR3 reads CASRKQSSYNSPLHF. The CDR3 DNA follows: TGTGCCAGCAGAAAACAGAGCTCCTATAATTCACCCCTCCACTTT.

The V and J genes are TRBV28 and TRBJ1-5; no definite D call. CDR3 length: 15 residues. CDR1 and CDR2 from the germline V gene are MDHEN and SYDVKM. Trimming cost V 6 bases and J 7 bases, with 19 bases left between them. DNA of the CDR3: TGTGCCAGCAGACACTGGACCAGCCCCAGCCAGCCCCAGCATTTT. It translates to CASRHWTSPSQPQHF. Drawing the rest from reference TRBV28 and TRBJ1-5, the complete variable domain is DVKVTQSSRYLVKRTGEKVFLECVQDMDHENMFWYRQDPGLGLRLIYFSYDVKMKEKGDIPEGYSVSREKKERFSLILESASTNQTSMYLCASRHWTSPSQPQHFGDGTRLSIL.

V and J are TRBV19 and TRBJ2-5; D gene unclear. V lost 2 bases and J 3 bases, leaving 7 bases between the germline ends. There are 13 residues in the CDR3. Germline V gene data show CDR1 as LNHDA and CDR2 as SQIVND (reference sequence). CDR3 residues: CASSINRKETQYF. CDR3 nucleotides: TGTGCCAGTAGTATAAACCGAAAAGAGACCCAGTACTTC. Supplemented by reference TRBV19 and TRBJ2-5, the full variable domain reads DGGITQSPKYLFRKEGQNVTLSCEQNLNHDAMYWYRQDPGQGLRLIYYSQIVNDFQKGDIAEGYSVSREKKESFPLTVTSAQKNPTAFYLCASSINRKETQYFGPGTRLLVL.

The rearrangement links TRBV12-3 or TRBV12-4 to TRBJ1-1, with D tentatively TRBD1 (6 bases). The length of the CDR3 is 14 residues. Trimming left V 10 bases short and J 4 bases short, with 19 bases between. CDR3 in amino acids: CANRSQGSTTEAFF. CDR3 nucleotides: TGTGCCAACAGGTCTCAGGGGTCCACCACTGAAGCTTTCTTT.

This clonotype has just one count. The rearrangement joins TRBV20-1 to TRBJ2-1; D is unclear. V was pared by 2 bases and J by 2 bases, with 7 bases between. The CDR3 runs to 13 residues. The germline V gene has CDR1 DFQATT and CDR2 SNEGSKA (reference sequence). Written as DNA, the CDR3 is TGCAGTGCTAGATCTAGAGCCTACAATGAGCAGTTCTTC. The encoded protein is CSARSRAYNEQFF.